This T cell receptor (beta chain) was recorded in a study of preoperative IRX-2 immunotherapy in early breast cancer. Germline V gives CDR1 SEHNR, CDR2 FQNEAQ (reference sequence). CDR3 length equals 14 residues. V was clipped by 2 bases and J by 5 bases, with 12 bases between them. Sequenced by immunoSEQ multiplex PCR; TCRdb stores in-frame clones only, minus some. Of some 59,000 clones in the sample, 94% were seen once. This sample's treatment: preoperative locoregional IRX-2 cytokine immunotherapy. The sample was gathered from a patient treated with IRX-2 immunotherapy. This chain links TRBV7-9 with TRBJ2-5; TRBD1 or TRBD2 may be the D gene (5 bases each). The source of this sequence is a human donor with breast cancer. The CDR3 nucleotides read TGTGCCAGCAGCTTACATGGGGGTCGGGAGACCCAGTACTTC. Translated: CASSLHGGRETQYF.